A single sample gave rise to the 23 T cell receptor beta chains below, sequenced in a study of blood T cell repertoires in COVID-19. Method: immunoSEQ multiplex PCR; TCRdb's copy keeps in-frame clones and lacks some. The table shows 300,000 to 400,000 clones, with roughly 86% occurring only once. The sequenced sample consisted of peripheral blood. Receptors originate from a woman aged 60-70 years with COVID-19, enrolled during active disease.

The count of this clone is one. The chain is built from TRBV18 and TRBJ1-2; 10 bases are shared with TRBD1. The CDR3 sequence is 13 residues long. CDR1 is KGHSH and CDR2 is LQKENI in the germline V gene. V lost 3 bases to trimming and J lost 6 bases; unmatched junction nucleotides: 1. CDR3 nucleotide sequence: TGTGCCAGCTCACCTGACAGGGGGCATGGCTACACCTTC. It encodes CASSPDRGHGYTF.

The rearrangement uses TRBV9 and TRBJ1-1; no clear D gene. CDR1 and CDR2 (germline): SGDLS, YYNGEE. The CDR3 is 15 residues long. V lost 0 bases and J lost 4, with 13 bases in between. CDR3 protein: CASSVATESGTEAFF. CDR3 bases: TGTGCCAGCAGCGTAGCTACTGAGAGTGGCACTGAAGCTTTCTTT.

V is TRBV11-1 and J is TRBJ1-2; possible D gene TRBD1, 5 bases. Germline CDR1 SGHAT, CDR2 FQDESV (reference sequence). The germline V and J ends were trimmed by 5 bases and 14 bases, with 18 bases remaining between them. CDR3 length: 12 amino acids. CDR3 nucleotides: TGTGCCAGCAGCCCCCGTTCAAGCACAGGAACCTTC. Translating it yields CASSPRSSTGTF.

The V gene is TRBV28, the J gene TRBJ2-7; D may be TRBD2 (6 bases). Germline CDR1 is MDHEN and CDR2 is SYDVKM. Trimming removed 6 bases at V and 1 base at J, with 16 bases between. This CDR3 has 15 amino acids. The CDR3 nucleotides read TGTGCCAGCAGCACCCCGGGGGAAGGATCCTACGAGCAGTACTTC. Protein product: CASSTPGEGSYEQYF. Based on the CDR3 plus reference TRBV28 and TRBJ2-7, the full variable domain is DVKVTQSSRYLVKRTGEKVFLECVQDMDHENMFWYRQDPGLGLRLIYFSYDVKMKEKGDIPEGYSVSREKKERFSLILESASTNQTSMYLCASSTPGEGSYEQYFGPGTRLTVT.

CDR3 region: CASSIAFGRGLNEKLFF. The CDR3 region has the DNA TGTGCCAGTAGTATAGCGTTCGGGCGGGGACTGAATGAAAAACTGTTTTTT. This chain uses TRBV19 with TRBJ1-4; possible D gene TRBD1, 5 bases. This CDR3 spans 17 amino acids. The V and J ends lost 1 base and 5 bases respectively, with 17 bases between them. CDR1 LNHDA and CDR2 SQIVND come from the germline V gene (reference sequence).

DNA for the CDR3: TGTGCCAGTACGACAGAGAACACCGGGGAGCTGTTTTTT. Its protein is CASTTENTGELFF. The V gene is TRBV5-4, the J gene TRBJ2-2, with D possibly TRBD1 on 5 matching bases. CDR3 length: 13 residues. Deletions cut 8 bases from V and 1 base from J, with 9 bases between. Germline CDR1 and CDR2: SGHNT and YYREEE (reference sequence).

V and J are TRBV6-5 and TRBJ1-3; TRBD1 is a possible D gene (5 bases). Trimming cost V 5 bases and J 2 bases, with 13 bases left between them. The CDR3 runs 15 residues. Per germline, CDR1 MNHEY and CDR2 SVGAGI. CDR3 in amino acids: CASSPRGHTGNTIYF. The CDR3 DNA follows: TGTGCCAGCAGTCCCCGTGGACATACTGGAAACACCATATATTTT.

CDR3: CAISASASEQYF. The CDR3 DNA is TGTGCCATCAGCGCCAGCGCGTCCGAGCAGTACTTC. The chain is built from TRBV28 and TRBJ2-7; D gene ambiguous. Germline V gives CDR1 MDHEN, CDR2 SYDVKM. This CDR3 region has 12 residues. V was trimmed by 10 bases and J by 6 bases, leaving 16 bases between them. The whole variable domain, filled in from reference TRBV28 and TRBJ2-7, reads DVKVTQSSRYLVKRTGEKVFLECVQDMDHENMFWYRQDPGLGLRLIYFSYDVKMKEKGDIPEGYSVSREKKERFSLILESASTNQTSMYLCAISASASEQYFGPGTRLTVT.

This sequence joins TRBV5-1 and TRBJ1-3; the match to TRBD1 covers 10 bases. Germline CDR1 is SGHRS and CDR2 is YFSETQ. CDR3 size: 15 residues. Unmatched junction bases numbered 7, after V lost 6 bases and J lost 4 bases. This CDR3 reads CASTTGQGKGNTIYF. For the CDR3, the DNA is TGCGCCAGCACTACGGGACAGGGGAAGGGAAACACCATATATTTT.

A word on this clone: This may arise from a read error, as a much more abundant clone is one base away. The sample holds other DNA sequences that translate to the same CDR3. The chain uses TRBV19 and TRBJ1-1; tentatively, D is TRBD1 (5 bases). The germline V and J ends were trimmed by 5 bases and 1 base, with 8 bases remaining between them. Germline V CDR1 and CDR2: LNHDA, SQIVND (reference sequence). CDR3 size: 13 residues. The DNA for the CDR3 is TGTGCCAGTAGTTGGGGGGGGAACACTGAAGCTTTCTTT. The encoded protein is CASSWGGNTEAFF.

This rearrangement joins TRBV18 to TRBJ1-4; D is perhaps TRBD1 (6 bases). V lost 2 bases, J lost 2 bases, and 15 bases lay in between. CDR3 size: 17 residues. Germline-derived CDR1 and CDR2 are KGHSH and LQKENI. CDR3: CASSPLSTGLTNEKLFF. As DNA, the CDR3 is TGTGCCAGCTCACCATTGAGCACAGGGCTTACTAATGAAAAACTGTTTTTT.

In DNA form, the CDR3 reads TGTGCCAGCAGCCGGACTAGCGGGGGGGCCACAGATACGCAGTATTTT. Translation: CASSRTSGGATDTQYF. The V gene is TRBV5-8, the J gene TRBJ2-3; 15 nucleotides match TRBD2. Germline CDR1 is SGHTS and CDR2 is YDEGEE. The CDR3 contains 16 residues. The V segment lost 4 bases and the J segment 2 bases; nucleotides outside the gene matches: 2.

This clone was counted once. The genes are TRBV6-5 and TRBJ1-6, with D unclear. Trimming removed 0 bases at V and 9 bases at J, with 9 bases between. The germline V gene encodes CDR1 MNHEY and CDR2 SVGAGI. The CDR3 is made up of 14 amino acids. The CDR3: CASSYSGDSSPLHF. CDR3 sequence (DNA): TGTGCCAGCAGTTACTCCGGGGATAGTTCACCCCTCCACTTT.

This chain connects TRBV18 to TRBJ1-1; 7 bases agree with TRBD1. J was trimmed by 1 base and V by 1 base; bases with no gene match: 6. This CDR3 has 16 residues. CDR1 KGHSH and CDR2 LQKENI come from the germline V gene. As DNA, the CDR3 is TGTGCCAGCTCACCACTTCCGAGGACAGGGAACACTGAAGCTTTCTTT. This translates into CASSPLPRTGNTEAFF.

This clone was seen once. V is TRBV28 and J is TRBJ2-3; D possibly corresponds to TRBD2 (5 bases). The CDR3 loop spans 16 amino acids. Germline-derived CDR1 and CDR2 are MDHEN and SYDVKM. The ends were cut back, 7 bases at V and 6 bases at J, with 23 bases in the middle. CDR3 loop: CASTTWEQRAPDTQYF. CDR3 sequence (DNA): TGTGCCAGCACCACTTGGGAGCAGAGGGCCCCTGATACGCAGTATTTT.

The table lists this clone with a few counts. The chain recombines TRBV7-9 with TRBJ1-5; D gene uncertain. V dropped 5 bases and J dropped 0 bases, with 8 bases sitting between them. The length of the CDR3 is 14 residues. CDR1 is SEHNR, CDR2 FQNEAQ, per germline (reference sequence). Written as DNA, the CDR3 is TGTGCCAGCAGCGAGCGGGCTAGCAATCAGCCCCAGCATTTT. It codes for CASSERASNQPQHF.

The chain has TRBV9 and TRBJ2-7; 8 nucleotides agree with TRBD1. Germline V gives CDR1 SGDLS, CDR2 YYNGEE. There are 13 residues in the CDR3. The V segment lost 7 bases and the J segment 3 bases; nucleotides outside the gene matches: 6. CDR3 residues: CASGAGTGYEQYF. CDR3 DNA sequence: TGTGCCAGCGGAGCCGGGACAGGCTACGAGCAGTACTTC. Using reference TRBV9 and TRBJ2-7 for the parts outside the CDR3, the full variable domain is DSGVTQTPKHLITATGQRVTLRCSPRSGDLSVYWYQQSLDQGLQFLIQYYNGEERAKGNILERFSAQQFPDLHSELNLSSLELGDSALYFCASGAGTGYEQYFGPGTRLTVT.

Turning to this clone: Other DNA sequences of this sample code for an identical CDR3. The rearrangement links TRBV6-1 to TRBJ1-5; D gene unclear. This CDR3 is 13 amino acids long. CDR1 MNHNS and CDR2 SASEGT come from the germline V gene. V gave up 1 base and J gave up 4 bases, with 5 bases separating them. The CDR3 loop reads CASSEGRNQPQHF. The CDR3 DNA reads as TGTGCCAGCAGTGAAGGCAGAAATCAGCCCCAGCATTTT.

The chain recombines TRBV6-4 with TRBJ2-5, with no clear D. The length of the CDR3 is 10 residues. V gave up 5 bases and J gave up 9 bases, with 7 bases separating them. CDR1 and CDR2 from the germline V gene are MRHNA and SNTAGT. The chain's CDR3 is CASSPQAQYF. The CDR3, as DNA: TGTGCCAGCAGTCCCCAGGCCCAGTACTTC.

V gene TRBV4-1 combines with J gene TRBJ2-5; 12 nucleotides match TRBD2. The germline CDR1 and CDR2 sequences are MGHRA and YSYEKL. The CDR3 length is 16 residues. With 1 base clipped from V and 5 bases from J, the junction kept 5 bases outside the gene matches. CDR3 coding DNA: TGCGCCAGCAGCCAAGCAGCTAGCGGGGGGGCGGAGACCCAGTACTTC. Its translation: CASSQAASGGAETQYF.

DNA for the CDR3: TGTGCCAGTAGCGGGGGGGCTCTTGGCAATGAGCAGTTCTTC. Translation gives CASSGGALGNEQFF. The gene calls are TRBV19 and TRBJ2-1; 8 positions match TRBD2. Germline V CDR1 and CDR2: LNHDA, SQIVND (reference sequence). The CDR3 contains 14 residues. V gave up 6 bases and J gave up 6 bases; unmatched junction bases: 7.

V is TRBV4-1 and J is TRBJ2-5; D possibly corresponds to TRBD2 (6 bases). The germline V gene encodes CDR1 MGHRA and CDR2 YSYEKL. CDR3 length: 17 amino acids. Deletions cut 0 bases from V and 4 bases from J, with 18 bases between. The DNA for the CDR3 is TGCGCCAGCAGCCAAGATTCGTCCCGGCAGGGAGGAGAGACCCAGTACTTC. This translates into CASSQDSSRQGGETQYF.

This clone was seen a few times. The gene calls are TRBV6-5 and TRBJ1-6, with a weak D call TRBD1 (6 bases). Germline CDR1 reads MNHEY; CDR2 reads SVGAGI. V was cut by 6 bases and J by 6 bases, with 15 bases left in between. CDR3 length: 15 amino acids. The CDR3 DNA is TGTGCCAGCAGGGGGACAATTTCTCCTAATTCACCCCTCCACTTT. As protein: CASRGTISPNSPLHF.